Here is one TCR beta chain with its context. This clone was picked up a small number of times. The antigen it recognizes is unknown. Germline is not matched at one junction end, which may reflect a read error. No patient had received any treatment before thyroid surgery. Using T-cell receptor beta sequencing, the researchers looked back retrospectively at clinical samples from patients, gathered between about 2012 and 2018. This entry comes from a study of metastatic and nonmetastatic thyroid tumors (dated by TCRdb to 2020 to 2021). About the investigation overall: Repertoires were compared across peripheral blood and tumor or nodule tissue samples from malignant and benign thyroid patients. The study at large found these results: In both blood and tumor samples, malignant tumors were reported to have significantly higher TCR beta diversity than benign nodules.

Library preparation was by PCR. The sample was run on an Illumina HiSeq 4000. High-throughput sequencing was used to profile the TCR beta-chain CDR3 region of each patient. In the paper's pipeline: CDR3 differences across clinicopathological groups were used to build a classifier for discriminating distant-metastatic papillary thyroid cancer patients. Repertoire diversity was assessed with the Shannon index, and tumor-blood repertoire similarity with the Morisita-Horn index. TCRdb trimmed public reads at Q25 via fastp, called clones via MiXCR and kept in-frame beta chains. The V and J calls here are based on TCRdb, not the publication. The sample has some 40,000 clones on record, around 20% of them singletons. Around 20% of the sample goes to the ten largest clones. For CDR1 and CDR2, the germline V gene lists KGHDR and SFDVKD. There are 14 amino acids in the CDR3, from cysteine to phenylalanine inclusive. Only the CDR3 DNA stays, 42 bases, in frame from base 1.

The source of this sequence is a female donor with papillary thyroid cancer or a benign thyroid nodule (not recorded which). Some clones in this sample may be carry-over from other donors' samples. Input material: blood. The sequence links TRBV24-1 to TRBJ2-1; a stretch of 8 junction bases matches TRBD2. The DNA sequence follows: TGTGTCACCAGTGATTCTTCCAGCGGGGGTGAGCAGTTCTTC. It codes for CVTSDSSSGGEQFF.